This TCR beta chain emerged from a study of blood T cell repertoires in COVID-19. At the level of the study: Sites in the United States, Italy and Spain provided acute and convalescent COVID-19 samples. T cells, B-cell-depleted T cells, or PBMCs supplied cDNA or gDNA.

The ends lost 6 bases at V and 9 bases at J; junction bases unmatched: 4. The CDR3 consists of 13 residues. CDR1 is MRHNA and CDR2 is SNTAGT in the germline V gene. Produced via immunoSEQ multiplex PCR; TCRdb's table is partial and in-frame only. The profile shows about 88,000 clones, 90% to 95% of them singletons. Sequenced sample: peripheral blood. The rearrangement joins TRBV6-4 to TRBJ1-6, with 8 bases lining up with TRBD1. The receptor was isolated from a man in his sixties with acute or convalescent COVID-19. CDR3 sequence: CASRYRGVSPLHF. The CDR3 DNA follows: TGTGCCAGCAGGTACAGGGGGGTTTCACCCCTCCACTTT.